This T cell receptor beta chain is drawn from a study of blood T cell repertoires in COVID-19. Study-level background: Samples of COVID-19 (acute and convalescent) were obtained from the United States, Italy and Spain. T cells, B-cell-depleted T cells, or PBMCs supplied cDNA or gDNA.

In the authors' methods: How many nucleated cells were present was estimated from reference gene primer amplification. TCRdb's table, derived via immunoSEQ multiplex PCR, lists solely in-frame clones and lacks some. Clonal size and the V and J genes are those of that table, whereas D and trimming came from the DNA. Seen here are 110,000 to 150,000 clones, around 83% observed once, and the top ten hold roughly 10%. The germline V and J ends were trimmed by 6 bases and 0 bases, with 22 bases remaining between them. Germline CDR1 reads MNHEY; CDR2 reads SVGEGT. CDR3 length equals 18 residues. The sequencing sample was made of peripheral blood. The rearrangement links TRBV6-2 or TRBV6-3 to TRBJ2-3, with D possibly matching TRBD1 (7 bases). This sequence originates from a man between 60 and 75 years old with active or convalescent COVID-19. CDR3 protein: CASSPLTRTGHSTDTQYF. The CDR3, as DNA: TGTGCCAGCAGCCCTTTGACTAGGACAGGCCATAGCACAGATACGCAGTATTTT.